This TCR beta chain stems from a study of control samples from healthy donors and cancer patients (dated by TCRdb to the early 2020s). The method behind the library was the immunoSEQ multiplex PCR assay. TCRdb took over this immuneACCESS table, retaining in-frame rearrangements with V and J assigned. Such tables are incomplete; in checked studies, under half of the missing clones stem from an unresolved V gene, and the remainder is unexplained. A total of under 450,000 clones appear in this sample, more than 80% of them only once. The ten largest make up about 6.3% of the sample. A remark on this clone: Which antigen it targets is not known. The record has no base qualities; no much larger clone is one base away.

V sheds 9 bases and J sheds 0 bases, leaving 7 bases between their ends. Counted from cysteine to phenylalanine, this CDR3 has 12 amino acids. CDR3 DNA only is kept here, 36 bases in frame from base 1. CDR1 KGHDR and CDR2 SFDVKD were looked up in the germline V gene. The material sequenced was PBMCs. The V gene is TRBV24-1 and the J gene is TRBJ1-2; no D segment can be confidently identified. The receptor was isolated from a middle-aged man with head and neck cancer. The CDR3 region: CATLTPNYGYTF. The nucleotide sequence reads as follows: TGTGCCACCCTCACACCTAACTATGGCTACACCTTC.